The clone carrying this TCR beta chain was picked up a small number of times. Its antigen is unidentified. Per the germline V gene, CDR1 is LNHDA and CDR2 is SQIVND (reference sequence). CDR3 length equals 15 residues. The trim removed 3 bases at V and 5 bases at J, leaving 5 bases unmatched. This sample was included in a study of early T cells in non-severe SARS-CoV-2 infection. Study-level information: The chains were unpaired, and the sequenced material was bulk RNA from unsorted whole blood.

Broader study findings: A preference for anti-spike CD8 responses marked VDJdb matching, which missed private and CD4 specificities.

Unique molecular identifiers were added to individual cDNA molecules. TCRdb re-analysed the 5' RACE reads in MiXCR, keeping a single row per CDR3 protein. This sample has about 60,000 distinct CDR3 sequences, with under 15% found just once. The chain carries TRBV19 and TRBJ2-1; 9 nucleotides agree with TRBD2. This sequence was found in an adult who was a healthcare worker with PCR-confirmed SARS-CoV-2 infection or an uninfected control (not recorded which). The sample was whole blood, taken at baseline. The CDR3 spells CASSIAGGPHNEQFF. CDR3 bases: TGTGCCAGTAGTATTGCGGGAGGGCCCCACAATGAGCAGTTCTTC.